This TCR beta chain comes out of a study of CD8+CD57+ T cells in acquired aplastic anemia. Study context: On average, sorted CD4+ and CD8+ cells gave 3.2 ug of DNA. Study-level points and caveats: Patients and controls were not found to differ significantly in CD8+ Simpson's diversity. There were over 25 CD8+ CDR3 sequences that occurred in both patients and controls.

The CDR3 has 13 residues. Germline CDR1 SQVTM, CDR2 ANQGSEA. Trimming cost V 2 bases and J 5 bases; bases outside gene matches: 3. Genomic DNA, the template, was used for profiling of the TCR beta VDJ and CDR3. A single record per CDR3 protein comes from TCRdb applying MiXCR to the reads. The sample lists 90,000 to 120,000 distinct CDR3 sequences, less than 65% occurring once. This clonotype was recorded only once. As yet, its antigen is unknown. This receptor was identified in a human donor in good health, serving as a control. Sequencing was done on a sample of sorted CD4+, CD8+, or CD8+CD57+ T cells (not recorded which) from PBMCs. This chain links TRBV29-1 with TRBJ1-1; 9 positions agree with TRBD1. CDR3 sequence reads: CSVEKDRGTEAFF. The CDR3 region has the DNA TGCAGCGTTGAAAAGGACAGGGGAACTGAAGCTTTCTTT. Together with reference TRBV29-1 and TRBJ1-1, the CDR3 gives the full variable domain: SAVISQKPSRDICQRGTSLTIQCQVDSQVTMMFWYRQQPGQSLTLIATANQGSEATYESGFVIDKFPISRPNLTFSTLTVSNMSPEDSSIYLCSVEKDRGTEAFFGQGTRLTVV.